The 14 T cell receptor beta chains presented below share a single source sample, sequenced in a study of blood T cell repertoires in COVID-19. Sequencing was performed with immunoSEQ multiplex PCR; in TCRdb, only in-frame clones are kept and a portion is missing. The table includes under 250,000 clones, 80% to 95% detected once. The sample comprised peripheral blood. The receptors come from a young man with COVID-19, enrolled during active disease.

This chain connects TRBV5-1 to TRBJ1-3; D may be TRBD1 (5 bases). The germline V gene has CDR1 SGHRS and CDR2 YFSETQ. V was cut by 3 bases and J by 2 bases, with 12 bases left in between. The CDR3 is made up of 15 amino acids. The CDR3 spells CASSSGWGAGNTIYF. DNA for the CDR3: TGCGCCAGCAGCTCCGGATGGGGGGCTGGAAACACCATATATTTT.

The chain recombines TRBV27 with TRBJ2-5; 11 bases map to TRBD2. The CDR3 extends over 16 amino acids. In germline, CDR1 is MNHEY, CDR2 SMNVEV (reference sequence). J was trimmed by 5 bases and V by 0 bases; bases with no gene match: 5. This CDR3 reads CASSLSPGLAEETQYF. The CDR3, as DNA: TGTGCCAGCAGTTTATCCCCGGGACTAGCGGAGGAGACCCAGTACTTC.

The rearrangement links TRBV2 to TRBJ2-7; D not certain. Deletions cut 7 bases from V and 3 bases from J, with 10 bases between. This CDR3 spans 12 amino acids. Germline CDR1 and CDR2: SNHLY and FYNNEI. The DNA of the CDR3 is TGTGCCAGCATTACCAACAACTACGAGCAGTACTTC. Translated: CASITNNYEQYF.

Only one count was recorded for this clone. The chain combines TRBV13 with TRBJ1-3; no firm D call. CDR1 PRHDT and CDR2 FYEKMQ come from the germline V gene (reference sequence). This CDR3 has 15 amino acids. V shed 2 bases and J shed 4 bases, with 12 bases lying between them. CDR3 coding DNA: TGTGCCAGCAGCTTAAGAGCGGGCTCCGGAAACACCATATATTTT. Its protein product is CASSLRAGSGNTIYF.

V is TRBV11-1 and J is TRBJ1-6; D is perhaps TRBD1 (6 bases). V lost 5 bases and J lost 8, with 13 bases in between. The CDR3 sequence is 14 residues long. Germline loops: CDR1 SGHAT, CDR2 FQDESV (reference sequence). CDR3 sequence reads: CASSLTGPDSPLHF. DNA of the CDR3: TGTGCCAGCAGCCTTACAGGGCCGGATTCACCCCTCCACTTT.

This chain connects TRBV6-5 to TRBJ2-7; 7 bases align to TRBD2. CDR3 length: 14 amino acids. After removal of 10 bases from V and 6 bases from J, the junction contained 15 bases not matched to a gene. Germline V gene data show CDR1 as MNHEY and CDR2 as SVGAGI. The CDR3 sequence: CATRGRGDLSEQYF. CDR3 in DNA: TGTGCCACCCGTGGGAGGGGAGACTTGAGCGAGCAGTACTTC.

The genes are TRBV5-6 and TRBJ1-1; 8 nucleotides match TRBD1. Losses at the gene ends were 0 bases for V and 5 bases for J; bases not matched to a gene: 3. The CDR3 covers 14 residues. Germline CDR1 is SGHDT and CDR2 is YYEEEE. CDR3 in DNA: TGTGCCAGCAGCTTGGTGACAGGGGTTACTGAAGCTTTCTTT. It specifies CASSLVTGVTEAFF.

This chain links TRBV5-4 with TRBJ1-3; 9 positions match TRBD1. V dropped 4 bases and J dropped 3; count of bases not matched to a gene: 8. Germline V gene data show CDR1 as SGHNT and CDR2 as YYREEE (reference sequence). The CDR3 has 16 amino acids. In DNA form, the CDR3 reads TGTGCCAGCAGCAAAGGGACAGGGTTTGGTGGAAACACCATATATTTT. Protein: CASSKGTGFGGNTIYF. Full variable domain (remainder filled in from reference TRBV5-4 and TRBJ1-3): ETGVTQSPTHLIKTRGQQVTLRCSSQSGHNTVSWYQQALGQGPQFIFQYYREEENGRGNFPPRFSGLQFPNYSSELNVNALELDDSALYLCASSKGTGFGGNTIYFGEGSWLTVV.

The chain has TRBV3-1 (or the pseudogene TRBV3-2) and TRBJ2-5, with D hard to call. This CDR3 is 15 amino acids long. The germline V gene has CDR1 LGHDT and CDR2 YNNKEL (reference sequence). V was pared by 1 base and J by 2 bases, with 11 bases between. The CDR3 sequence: CASSQGPGPQETQYF. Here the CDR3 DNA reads TGTGCCAGCAGCCAAGGGCCGGGTCCTCAAGAGACCCAGTACTTC.

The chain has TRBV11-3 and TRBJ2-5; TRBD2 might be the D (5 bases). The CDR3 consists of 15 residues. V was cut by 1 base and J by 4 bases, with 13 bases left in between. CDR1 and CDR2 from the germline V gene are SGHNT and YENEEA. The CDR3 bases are TGTGCCAGCAGCTTAGCGTCCGGGATGGCAGAGACCCAGTACTTC. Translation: CASSLASGMAETQYF.

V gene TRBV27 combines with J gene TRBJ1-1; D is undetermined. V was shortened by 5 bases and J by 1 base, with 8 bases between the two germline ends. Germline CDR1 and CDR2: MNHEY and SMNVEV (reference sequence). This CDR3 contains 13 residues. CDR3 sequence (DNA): TGTGCCAGCAGTCACCGACAGAACACTGAAGCTTTCTTT. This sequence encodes CASSHRQNTEAFF.

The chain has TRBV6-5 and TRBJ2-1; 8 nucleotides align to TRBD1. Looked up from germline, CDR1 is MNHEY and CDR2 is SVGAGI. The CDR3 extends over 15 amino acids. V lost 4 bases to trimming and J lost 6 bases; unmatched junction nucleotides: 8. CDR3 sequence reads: CASSSGQGGINEQFF. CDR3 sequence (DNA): TGTGCCAGCAGTTCCGGACAGGGAGGTATCAATGAGCAGTTCTTC.

The CDR3 coding sequence is TGTGCCAGCAGGTCGCAGGGTCCGTACAATGAGCAGTTCTTC. Its translation is CASRSQGPYNEQFF. The gene calls are TRBV27 and TRBJ2-1; D possibly corresponds to TRBD1 (5 bases). The V gene's germline CDR1 is MNHEY and CDR2 SMNVEV (reference sequence). The CDR3 has 14 amino acids. Trimming pared 6 bases from V and 4 bases from J, leaving 13 bases between.

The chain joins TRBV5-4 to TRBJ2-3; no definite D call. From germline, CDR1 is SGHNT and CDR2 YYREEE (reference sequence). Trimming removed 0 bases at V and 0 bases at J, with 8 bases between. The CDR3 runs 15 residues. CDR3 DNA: TGTGCCAGCAGCTTGGTGGGCAAAAGCACAGATACGCAGTATTTT. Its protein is CASSLVGKSTDTQYF.